The 25 T cell receptor beta chains presented below share a single source sample, sequenced in a study of identical twins (dated by TCRdb to 2016 to 2017). The library was built by means of 5' RACE. Sequencing was carried out with an Illumina HiSeq 2000. TCRdb ran its own pipeline on the public reads, namely fastp trimming at Q25 and MiXCR clone calling, and kept in-frame beta chains. Every CDR3 protein is listed once, alongside the most common genes and DNA of its rows. Here the sample has approximately 500,000 distinct CDR3 sequences; about 16% occur a single time. The ten largest clones add up to around 0.4% of the sample. This sample also belongs to another study, concerning yellow fever vaccine responses in identical twins.

The material sequenced was CD4+ T cells sorted from blood. These TCRs come from a woman under 30 in good health.

The chain is built from TRBV11-2 and TRBJ2-7; no reliable D call. Germline V CDR1 and CDR2: SGHAT, FQNNGV. V lost 5 bases and J 0 bases, leaving 17 bases between the germline ends. The CDR3 extends over 16 amino acids. The CDR3 loop reads CASSGRTHHLSYEQYV. In nucleotides, the CDR3 is TGTGCCAGCAGCGGCCGGACGCACCACCTCTCCTACGAGCAGTACGTC.

This clonotype was seen repeatedly, ten times or more. This rearrangement joins TRBV20-1 to TRBJ1-1; D gene ambiguous. V was shortened by 3 bases and J by 1 base, with 6 bases between the two germline ends. CDR1 DFQATT and CDR2 SNEGSKA come from the germline V gene (reference sequence). CDR3 length: 12 residues. CDR3 sequence: CSARLGNTEAFF. The CDR3 DNA sequence: TGCAGTGCTAGGCTAGGGAACACTGAAGCTTTCTTT.

This chain links TRBV20-1 with TRBJ2-2, with 7 bases fitting TRBD1. The CDR3 loop spans 16 amino acids. The germline CDR1 and CDR2 sequences are DFQATT and SNEGSKA (reference sequence). The junction had 7 bases not matched to a gene; V was cut back by 1 base and J by 2 bases. CDR3 DNA sequence: TGCAGTGCTAGAGGGCAGGGGGTCGGAAACACCGGGGAGCTGTTTTTT. Its translation is CSARGQGVGNTGELFF.

The rearrangement joins TRBV5-1 to TRBJ2-3, with a possible D match to TRBD2 (6 bases). Germline V CDR1 and CDR2: SGHRS, YFSETQ. The CDR3 has 16 amino acids. The germline V and J ends were trimmed by 7 bases and 1 base, with 19 bases remaining between them. CDR3 in DNA: TGCGCCAGCGGGACGAGCGGGCAGATACGCACAGATACGCAGTATTTT. Amino acids: CASGTSGQIRTDTQYF.

This clonotype was counted once. This chain joins TRBV27 and TRBJ2-5, with 7 bases lining up with TRBD1. The germline V gene has CDR1 MNHEY and CDR2 SMNVEV (reference sequence). V was clipped by 5 bases and J by 2 bases; unmatched bases: 11. The CDR3 runs to 16 residues. CDR3 coding DNA: TGTGCCAGCAGTACCTCCGGGACAGTGACACAAGAGACCCAGTACTTC. Amino acid sequence: CASSTSGTVTQETQYF.

This clonotype came up a few times. This chain uses TRBV10-2 with TRBJ1-1, with D possibly TRBD1 on 6 matching bases. This CDR3 is 13 amino acids long. CDR1 is WSHSY and CDR2 is SAAADI in the germline V gene. The germline V and J ends were trimmed by 8 bases and 2 bases, with 12 bases remaining between them. CDR3 protein: CASARGQNTEAFF. The CDR3, as DNA: TGCGCCAGCGCCAGGGGACAAAACACTGAAGCTTTCTTT.

This clonotype has more than one count but fewer than ten. The rearrangement links TRBV20-1 to TRBJ1-1; maybe TRBD1 (5 bases). In germline, CDR1 is DFQATT, CDR2 SNEGSKA (reference sequence). The CDR3 is 15 amino acids. The ends were cut back, 4 bases at V and 1 base at J, with 16 bases in the middle. CDR3 DNA: TGCAGTGCTACAACCCCGGGGACTGGGAACACTGAAGCTTTCTTT. Its translation: CSATTPGTGNTEAFF.

The rearrangement uses TRBV7-8 and TRBJ2-1; D unclear. This CDR3 is built from 15 residues. V was trimmed by 7 bases and J by 2 bases, leaving 15 bases between them. Germline V gene sequence: CDR1 SGHVS, CDR2 FQNEAQ. In nucleotides, the CDR3 is TGTGCCAGCACCCGGACGGGCTTGACCTACAATGAGCAGTTCTTC. As protein: CASTRTGLTYNEQFF.

This clonotype has only a few counts. The chain is built from TRBV11-2 and TRBJ2-1; D ambiguous. V lost 6 bases and J 0 bases, leaving 15 bases between the germline ends. The CDR3 is 16 residues long. CDR1 is SGHAT, CDR2 FQNNGV, per germline. The CDR3 sequence is CASSPAFASSYNEQFF. The CDR3 DNA follows: TGTGCCAGCAGTCCAGCCTTTGCAAGCTCCTACAATGAGCAGTTCTTC.

This clonotype was found many times. J is TRBJ1-5 and V is TRBV12-3 or TRBV12-4; possible D gene TRBD1, 5 bases. Trimming removed 4 bases at V and 4 bases at J, with 11 bases between. The CDR3 runs to 14 residues. This CDR3 reads CASSSRDPNQPQHF. The CDR3 region has the DNA TGTGCCAGCAGTTCCCGGGACCCAAATCAGCCCCAGCATTTT.

The chain carries TRBV29-1 and TRBJ2-2; 10 nucleotides align to TRBD2. The germline V gene has CDR1 SQVTM and CDR2 ANQGSEA. The CDR3 spans 13 residues. The J segment lost 6 bases and the V segment lost 4 bases, leaving 2 bases of the junction unmatched. CDR3 DNA: TGCAGCGTTGGGAGCGGGGGGGCCGGGGAGCTGTTTTTT. Residues: CSVGSGGAGELFF.

V usage is TRBV20-1 and J usage is TRBJ2-5, with a possible D match to TRBD1 (6 bases). The CDR3 is 13 amino acids. The V gene's germline CDR1 is DFQATT and CDR2 SNEGSKA (reference sequence). V shed 5 bases and J shed 0 bases, with 10 bases lying between them. The CDR3: CSALQGHQETQYF. CDR3 DNA: TGCAGTGCTTTGCAGGGGCACCAAGAGACCCAGTACTTC.

This clonotype appeared a few times. This chain links TRBV3-1 with TRBJ1-6; tentative D call: TRBD1 (5 bases). The V gene's germline CDR1 is LGHDT and CDR2 YNNKEL (reference sequence). Trimming took 4 bases from V and 4 from J, leaving 14 bases between them. CDR3 length equals 16 residues. CDR3 bases: TGTGCCAGCAGCCTTGGGGACGGATTTTATAATTCACCCCTCCACTTT. Protein: CASSLGDGFYNSPLHF.

This sequence joins TRBV20-1 and TRBJ1-2, with TRBD1 matching over 7 bases. The CDR3 spans 13 residues. Germline V lookup: CDR1 DFQATT, CDR2 SNEGSKA (reference sequence). The V and J ends lost 6 bases and 4 bases, in that order; junction bases with no gene match: 8. In nucleotides, the CDR3 is TGCAGTGCGAGAACAGGGGACCCCTATGGCTACACCTTC. Encoded protein: CSARTGDPYGYTF.

This clonotype turned up a few times. The V gene is TRBV20-1, the J gene TRBJ2-5; D unresolved. CDR3 length: 14 residues. V was shortened by 3 bases and J by 5 bases, with 16 bases between the two germline ends. Germline values: CDR1 DFQATT, CDR2 SNEGSKA (reference sequence). CDR3 in amino acids: CSASGSDFLETQYF. The CDR3 region has the DNA TGCAGTGCTAGTGGCTCGGATTTTTTGGAGACCCAGTACTTC.

The chain couples TRBV20-1 to TRBJ2-3; 10 bases line up with TRBD2. CDR1 and CDR2 from the germline V gene are DFQATT and SNEGSKA (reference sequence). After removal of 5 bases from V and 0 bases from J, the junction contained 2 bases not matched to a gene. This CDR3 region has 14 residues. The CDR3 DNA reads TGCAGTGCTTCTAGCGGGGGTAGCACAGATACGCAGTATTTT. Protein: CSASSGGSTDTQYF.

CDR3 in amino acids: CSVNTEETQYF. CDR3 nucleotides: TGCAGTGTTAACACTGAAGAGACCCAGTACTTC. V gene TRBV20-1 combines with J gene TRBJ2-5; D not resolved. CDR1 and CDR2 (germline): DFQATT, SNEGSKA (reference sequence). The V and J ends lost 7 bases and 3 bases respectively, with 9 bases between them. The length of the CDR3 is 11 residues.

Of note for this clonotype: Lacking the conserved final phenylalanine or tryptophan, this CDR3 likely reflects a read error. J is TRBJ1-1 and V is TRBV5-1, with a tentative D call TRBD1 (5 bases). CDR1 is SGHRS, CDR2 YFSETQ, per germline. V dropped 4 bases and J dropped 0 bases, with 7 bases sitting between them. The CDR3 sequence is 13 residues long. DNA of the CDR3: TGCGCCAGCAGCCTGACAGTGAACACTGAAGCTTTCTAT. Amino acid sequence: CASSLTVNTEAFY.

The V call is TRBV7-2, the J call TRBJ2-2, with TRBD1 as a possible D gene (6 bases). The CDR3 spans 16 residues. In germline, CDR1 is SGHTA, CDR2 FQGNSA. The V gene lost 2 bases and the J gene lost 6 bases, with 16 bases spanning the gap. For the CDR3, the DNA is TGTGCCAGCAGCTTACAGGGGATCCGCGCCGCCGGGGAGCTGTTTTTT. Amino acid sequence: CASSLQGIRAAGELFF.

Only a few counts were recorded for this clonotype. V is TRBV5-1 and J is TRBJ2-1; weak D call: TRBD2 (6 bases). Trimming removed 6 bases from V and 3 bases from J, with 13 bases in between. The CDR3 length is 14 residues. CDR1 and CDR2 from the germline V gene are SGHRS and YFSETQ. CDR3 region: CASTIGGFYNEQFF. CDR3 DNA: TGCGCCAGCACAATCGGGGGATTCTACAATGAGCAGTTCTTC.

This clonotype was seen only a few times. The rearrangement links TRBV14 to TRBJ2-1; tentative D call: TRBD2 (6 bases). Trimming removed 0 bases from V and 10 bases from J, with 16 bases in between. Per germline, CDR1 SGHDN and CDR2 FVKESK. There are 15 residues in the CDR3. CDR3: CASSQDPAGGSEQFF. In DNA form, the CDR3 reads TGTGCCAGCAGCCAAGACCCCGCCGGGGGATCCGAGCAGTTCTTC. The entire variable domain, with the rest obtained from reference TRBV14 and TRBJ2-1, is as follows: EAGVTQFPSHSVIEKGQTVTLRCDPISGHDNLYWYRRVMGKEIKFLLHFVKESKQDESGMPNNRFLAERTGGTYSTLKVQPAELEDSGVYFCASSQDPAGGSEQFFGPGTRLTVL.

This clonotype turned up a few times. The chain combines TRBV6-1 with TRBJ1-3; D unclear. The CDR3 consists of 15 residues. Germline V gene data show CDR1 as MNHNS and CDR2 as SASEGT. Trimming removed 5 bases from V and 0 bases from J, with 11 bases in between. CDR3 region: CASSIGRASGNTIYF. CDR3 in DNA: TGTGCCAGCAGTATCGGACGGGCCTCTGGAAACACCATATATTTT.

The chain employs TRBV5-5 and TRBJ1-2; TRBD1 is a possible D gene (5 bases). V gave up 4 bases and J gave up 7 bases, with 26 bases separating them. The germline V gene has CDR1 SGHKS and CDR2 YYEKEE (reference sequence). The length of the CDR3 is 17 residues. The CDR3 protein is CASSLFTGTLLAFGYTF. CDR3 in DNA: TGTGCCAGCAGCCTGTTCACCGGGACCCTCTTAGCTTTTGGCTACACCTTC.

The rearrangement uses TRBV11-2 and TRBJ2-2; 10 positions agree with TRBD2. The CDR3 sequence is 15 residues long. Germline V gene sequence: CDR1 SGHAT, CDR2 FQNNGV. V gave up 6 bases and J gave up 5 bases; unmatched junction bases: 6. The DNA of the CDR3 is TGTGCCAGCAGAGCGATTAGCGGGAGGACCGGGGAGCTGTTTTTT. It specifies CASRAISGRTGELFF.

CDR3 residues: CSADVAGADTQYF. The CDR3 coding sequence is TGCAGTGCCGACGTAGCGGGCGCAGATACGCAGTATTTT. V gene TRBV20-1 combines with J gene TRBJ2-3, with 7 bases identical to TRBD2. This CDR3 contains 13 residues. J gave up 4 bases and V 6 bases, and 7 bases lay outside the gene matches. Germline V gene data show CDR1 as DFQATT and CDR2 as SNEGSKA (reference sequence).